This section outlines one TCR beta chain sequence together with its context. Clones were read by immunoSEQ multiplex PCR, and TCRdb kept only the in-frame ones, dropping some. The sample includes some 130,000 clones, less than 95% of them seen just once. The sample is drawn from a study of T cell responses to AZD1222 COVID-19 vaccine. The CDR3 consists of 15 residues. CDR1 and CDR2 from the germline V gene are SGDLS and YYNGEE. Trimming cost V 0 bases and J 2 bases; bases outside gene matches: 2. The sequence was collected from an adult in good health. The chain joins TRBV9 to TRBJ2-7; 10 positions agree with TRBD1. The sample consisted of peripheral blood, taken on day 0 of AZD1222 vaccination. This CDR3 is CASSVGTGGTYEQYF. In DNA, the CDR3 is TGTGCCAGCAGCGTAGGGACAGGGGGGACCTACGAGCAGTACTTC. The whole variable domain, remainder taken from reference TRBV9 and TRBJ2-7, is DSGVTQTPKHLITATGQRVTLRCSPRSGDLSVYWYQQSLDQGLQFLIQYYNGEERAKGNILERFSAQQFPDLHSELNLSSLELGDSALYFCASSVGTGGTYEQYFGPGTRLTVT.